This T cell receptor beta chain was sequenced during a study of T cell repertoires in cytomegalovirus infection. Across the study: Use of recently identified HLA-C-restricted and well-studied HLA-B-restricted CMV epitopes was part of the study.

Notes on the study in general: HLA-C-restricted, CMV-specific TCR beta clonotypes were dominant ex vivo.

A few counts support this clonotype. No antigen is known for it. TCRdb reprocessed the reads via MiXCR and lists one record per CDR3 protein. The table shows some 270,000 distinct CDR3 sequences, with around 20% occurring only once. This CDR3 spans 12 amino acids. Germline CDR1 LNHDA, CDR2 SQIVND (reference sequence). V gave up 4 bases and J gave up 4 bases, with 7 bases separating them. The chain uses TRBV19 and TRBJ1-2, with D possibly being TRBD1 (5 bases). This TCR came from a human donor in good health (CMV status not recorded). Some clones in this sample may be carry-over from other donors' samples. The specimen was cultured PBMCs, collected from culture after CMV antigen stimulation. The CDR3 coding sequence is TGTGCCAGTAGTAGCAGGGCCTATGGCTACACCTTC. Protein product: CASSSRAYGYTF.